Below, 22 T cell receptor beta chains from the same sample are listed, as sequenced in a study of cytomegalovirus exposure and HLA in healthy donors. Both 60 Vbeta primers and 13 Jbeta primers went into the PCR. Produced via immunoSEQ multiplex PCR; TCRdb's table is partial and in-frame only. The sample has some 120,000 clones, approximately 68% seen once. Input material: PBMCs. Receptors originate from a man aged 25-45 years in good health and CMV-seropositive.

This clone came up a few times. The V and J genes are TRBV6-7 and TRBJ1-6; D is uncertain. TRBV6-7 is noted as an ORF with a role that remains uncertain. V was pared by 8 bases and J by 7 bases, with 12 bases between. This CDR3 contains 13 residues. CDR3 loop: CASGSQMNSPLHF. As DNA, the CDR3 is TGTGCCAGCGGTTCACAGATGAATTCACCCCTCCACTTT.

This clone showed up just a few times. The CDR3 nucleotides read TGTGCCAGCAGCCAGGAACCGGGGGACTCTGGAAACACCATATATTTT. It yields the protein CASSQEPGDSGNTIYF. The chain recombines TRBV4-2 with TRBJ1-3, with a weak D call TRBD1 (5 bases). V lost 3 bases, J lost 0 bases, and 12 bases lay in between. The CDR3 loop spans 16 amino acids. Germline V lookup: CDR1 LGHNA, CDR2 YNFKEQ.

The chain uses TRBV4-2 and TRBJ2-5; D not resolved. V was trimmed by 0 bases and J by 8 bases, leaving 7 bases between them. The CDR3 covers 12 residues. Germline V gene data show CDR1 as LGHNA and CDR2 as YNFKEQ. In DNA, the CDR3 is TGTGCCAGCAGCCAAGAGCGGCTTACCCAGTACTTC. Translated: CASSQERLTQYF.

The CDR3 region is CARSITPLGGEAFF. The CDR3 DNA sequence: TGTGCCAGAAGCATAACCCCCCTCGGGGGTGAAGCTTTCTTT. This chain uses TRBV5-3 with TRBJ1-1, with D perhaps matching TRBD1 (5 bases). TRBV5-3 has ORF status, its function being uncertain. The CDR3 contains 14 residues. V was shortened by 4 bases and J by 7 bases, with 17 bases between the two germline ends.

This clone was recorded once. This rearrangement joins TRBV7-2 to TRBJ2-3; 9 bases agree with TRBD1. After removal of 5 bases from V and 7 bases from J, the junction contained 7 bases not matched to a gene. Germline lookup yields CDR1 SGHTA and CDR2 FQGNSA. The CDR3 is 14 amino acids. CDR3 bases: TGTGCCAGCAGCCTAGGGACAGGGCACCATACGCAGTATTTT. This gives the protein CASSLGTGHHTQYF.

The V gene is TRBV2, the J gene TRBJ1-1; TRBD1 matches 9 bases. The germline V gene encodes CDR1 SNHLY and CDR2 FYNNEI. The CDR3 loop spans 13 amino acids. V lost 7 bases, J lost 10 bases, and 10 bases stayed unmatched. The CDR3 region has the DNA TGTGCCAGCACCGGGACAGGGTTCGGAAGAGCTTTCTTT. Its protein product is CASTGTGFGRAFF.

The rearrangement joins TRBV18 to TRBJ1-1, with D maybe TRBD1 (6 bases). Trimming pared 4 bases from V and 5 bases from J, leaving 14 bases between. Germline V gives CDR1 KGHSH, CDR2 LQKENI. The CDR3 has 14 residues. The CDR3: CASSRGQYGTEAFF. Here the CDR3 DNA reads TGTGCCAGCTCACGGGGACAATATGGGACTGAAGCTTTCTTT.

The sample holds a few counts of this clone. The chain's CDR3 is CASREDRLDLYGYTF. The CDR3 DNA reads as TGTGCCAGCAGGGAGGACAGGTTGGACCTCTATGGCTACACCTTC. The J gene is TRBJ1-2, the V gene TRBV28; 7 nucleotides line up with TRBD1. CDR1 MDHEN and CDR2 SYDVKM come from the germline V gene. This CDR3 contains 15 residues. V was pared by 6 bases and J by 4 bases, with 11 bases of the junction left unmatched.

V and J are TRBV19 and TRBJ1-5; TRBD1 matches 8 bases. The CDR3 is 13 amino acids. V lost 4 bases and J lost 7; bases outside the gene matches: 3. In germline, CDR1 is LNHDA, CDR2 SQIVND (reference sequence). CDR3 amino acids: CASSNRGGQPQHF. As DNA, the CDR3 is TGTGCCAGTAGTAACAGGGGGGGCCAGCCCCAGCATTTT.

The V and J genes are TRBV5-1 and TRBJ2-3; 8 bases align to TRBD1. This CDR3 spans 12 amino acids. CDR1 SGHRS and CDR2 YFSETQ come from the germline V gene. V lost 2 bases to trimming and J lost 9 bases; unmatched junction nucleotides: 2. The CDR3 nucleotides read TGCGCCAGCAGCTTTCAGGGGGCCACGCAGTATTTT. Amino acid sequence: CASSFQGATQYF.

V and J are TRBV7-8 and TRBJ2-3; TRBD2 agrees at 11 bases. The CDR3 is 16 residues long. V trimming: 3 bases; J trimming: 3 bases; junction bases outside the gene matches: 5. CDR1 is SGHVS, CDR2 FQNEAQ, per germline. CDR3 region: CASSFVAGGRTDTQYF. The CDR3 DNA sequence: TGTGCCAGCAGCTTCGTAGCGGGAGGGAGAACAGATACGCAGTATTTT. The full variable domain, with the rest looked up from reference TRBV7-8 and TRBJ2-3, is GAGVSQSPRYKVAKRGQDVALRCDPISGHVSLFWYQQALGQGPEFLTYFQNEAQLDKSGLPSDRFFAERPEGSVSTLKIQRTQQEDSAVYLCASSFVAGGRTDTQYFGPGTRLTVL.

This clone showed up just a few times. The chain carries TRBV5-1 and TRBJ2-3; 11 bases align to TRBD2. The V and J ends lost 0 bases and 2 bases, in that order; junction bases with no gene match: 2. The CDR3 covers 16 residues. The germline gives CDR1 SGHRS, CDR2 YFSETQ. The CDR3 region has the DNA TGCGCCAGCAGCTTGGGACTAGCGGGAATCACAGATACGCAGTATTTT. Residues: CASSLGLAGITDTQYF.

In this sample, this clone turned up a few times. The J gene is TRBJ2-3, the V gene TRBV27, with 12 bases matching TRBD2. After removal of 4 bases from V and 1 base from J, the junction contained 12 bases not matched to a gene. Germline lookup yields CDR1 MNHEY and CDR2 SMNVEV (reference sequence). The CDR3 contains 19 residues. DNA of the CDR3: TGTGCCAGCAGTTCCAGACTAGCGGGAGTGGTTCTGGGCACAGATACGCAGTATTTT. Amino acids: CASSSRLAGVVLGTDTQYF.

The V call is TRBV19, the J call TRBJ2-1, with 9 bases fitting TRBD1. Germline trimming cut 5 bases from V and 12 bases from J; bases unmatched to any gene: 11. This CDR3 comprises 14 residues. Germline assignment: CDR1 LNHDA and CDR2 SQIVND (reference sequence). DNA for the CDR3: TGTGCCAGTAGTGCACGGGACAGGGTCGTTGGGCAGTTCTTC. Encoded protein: CASSARDRVVGQFF.

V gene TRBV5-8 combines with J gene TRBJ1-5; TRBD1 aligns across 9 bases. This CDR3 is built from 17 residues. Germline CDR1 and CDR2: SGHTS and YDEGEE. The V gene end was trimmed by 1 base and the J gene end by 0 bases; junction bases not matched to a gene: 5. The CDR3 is CASSLSGTGYSNQPQHF. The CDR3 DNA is TGTGCCAGCAGCTTGTCCGGGACAGGGTATAGCAATCAGCCCCAGCATTTT. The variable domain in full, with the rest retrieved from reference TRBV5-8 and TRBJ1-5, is EAGVTQSPTHLIKTRGQQATLRCSPISGHTSVYWYQQALGLGLQFLLWYDEGEERNRGNFPPRFSGRQFPNYSSELNVNALELEDSALYLCASSLSGTGYSNQPQHFGDGTRLSIL.

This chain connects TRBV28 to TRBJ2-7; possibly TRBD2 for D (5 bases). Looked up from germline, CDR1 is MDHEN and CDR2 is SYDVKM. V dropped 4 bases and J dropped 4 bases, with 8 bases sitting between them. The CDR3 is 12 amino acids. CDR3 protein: CASSSQRYEQYF. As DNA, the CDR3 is TGTGCCAGCAGTTCCCAGCGGTACGAGCAGTACTTC.

The CDR3 here is CASSQDGLAGREQFF. The DNA for the CDR3 is TGCGCCAGCAGCCAAGATGGACTAGCGGGACGTGAGCAGTTCTTC. J is TRBJ2-1 and V is TRBV4-3; 12 nucleotides agree with TRBD2. The germline V gene encodes CDR1 LGHNA and CDR2 YSLEER. With V trimmed by 0 bases and J by 9 bases, 3 bases remained unmatched. The CDR3 contains 15 residues.

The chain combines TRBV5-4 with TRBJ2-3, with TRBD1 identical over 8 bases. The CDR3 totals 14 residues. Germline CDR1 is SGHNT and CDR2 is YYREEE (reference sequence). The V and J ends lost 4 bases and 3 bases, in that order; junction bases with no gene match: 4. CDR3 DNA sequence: TGTGCCAGCAGCGCTGGGACAGGAACAGATACGCAGTATTTT. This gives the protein CASSAGTGTDTQYF.

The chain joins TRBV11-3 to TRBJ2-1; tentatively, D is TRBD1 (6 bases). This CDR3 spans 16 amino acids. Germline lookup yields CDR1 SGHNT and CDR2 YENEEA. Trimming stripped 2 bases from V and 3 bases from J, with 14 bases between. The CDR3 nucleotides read TGTGCCAGCAGCTTATTACCGGGACACTTCTACAATGAGCAGTTCTTC. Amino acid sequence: CASSLLPGHFYNEQFF.

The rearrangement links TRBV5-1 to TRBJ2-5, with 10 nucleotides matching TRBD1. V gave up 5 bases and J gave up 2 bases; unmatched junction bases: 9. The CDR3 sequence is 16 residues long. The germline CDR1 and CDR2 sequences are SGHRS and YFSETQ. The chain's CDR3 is CASRGPGTGAQETQYF. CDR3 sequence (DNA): TGCGCCAGCAGAGGACCCGGGACAGGGGCTCAAGAGACCCAGTACTTC.

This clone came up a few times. The CDR3 coding sequence is TGTGCCAGCAGTGAGATAGGACAGGCCTCCTACGAGCAGTACTTC. Translating it yields CASSEIGQASYEQYF. This chain uses TRBV6-1 with TRBJ2-7; TRBD1 matches 7 bases. The junction had 5 bases not matched to a gene; V was cut back by 3 bases and J by 0 bases. The CDR3 extends over 15 amino acids. Germline-derived CDR1 and CDR2 are MNHNS and SASEGT.

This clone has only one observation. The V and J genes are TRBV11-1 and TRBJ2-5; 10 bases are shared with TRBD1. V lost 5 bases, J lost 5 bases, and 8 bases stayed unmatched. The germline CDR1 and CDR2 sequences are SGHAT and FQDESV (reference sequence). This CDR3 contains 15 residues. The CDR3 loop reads CASSGWTGGLETQYF. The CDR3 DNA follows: TGTGCCAGCAGCGGATGGACAGGGGGACTCGAGACCCAGTACTTC.